This T cell receptor (beta chain) is drawn from a study of neurological immune-mediated disorders. Whole-study findings and limits: HTLV-1-associated myelopathy had the most TCR clonal expansion, whereas multiple sclerosis had the least (lower than in healthy controls).

Germline CDR1 reads SGHKS; CDR2 reads YYEKEE (reference sequence). Trimming cost V 1 base and J 5 bases; bases outside gene matches: 10. This CDR3 region has 16 residues. This clonotype is termed medium-sized. Its antigen is unknown. Source material was 2 million unsorted PBMCs, stored at -80 °C in RNAlater. TCRdb re-called the 5' RACE reads through MiXCR, storing one row per CDR3 protein. This repertoire shows 23,000 or so distinct CDR3 sequences, about 13% found once; its top ten account for around 14%. The origin of this receptor is an older woman with HTLV-1-associated myelopathy (HAM/TSP). What was sequenced was PBMCs. V and J are TRBV5-5 and TRBJ2-3; TRBD2 matches at 7 bases. CDR3 residues: CASSLWGAGSGDTQYF. The CDR3 DNA is TGTGCCAGCAGCTTGTGGGGAGCGGGATCTGGAGATACGCAGTATTTT. The variable domain in full, with the rest retrieved from reference TRBV5-5 and TRBJ2-3, is DAGVTQSPTHLIKTRGQQVTLRCSPISGHKSVSWYQQVLGQGPQFIFQYYEKEERGRGNFPDRFSARQFPNYSSELNVNALLLGDSALYLCASSLWGAGSGDTQYFGPGTRLTVL.